This T cell receptor (beta chain) came from a study of blood T cell repertoires in COVID-19. Study as a whole: T cells, B-cell-depleted T cells, or PBMCs supplied cDNA or gDNA.

The assay was immunoSEQ multiplex PCR, and TCRdb's table has in-frame clones only and misses some. The sample gives roughly 100,000 clones, over 80% of which show up once; about 1.8% is in the top ten. Looked up from germline, CDR1 is MNHEY and CDR2 is SVGAGI. CDR3 length: 16 residues. V lost 0 bases, J lost 6 bases, and 6 bases stayed unmatched. The V and J genes are TRBV6-5 and TRBJ2-1; 9 nucleotides line up with TRBD1. The TCR sequence derives from a human donor with active COVID-19. The donor label of this sample is uncertain. The specimen sequenced was peripheral blood. The CDR3 DNA follows: TGTGCCAGCAGTTACTCCGGGACAGGGTCGTTCAATGAGCAGTTCTTC. Its protein product is CASSYSGTGSFNEQFF.